The 23 T cell receptor beta chains below come from one sample, sequenced in a study of T cell changes during pregnancy in multiple sclerosis. Sequencing used immunoSEQ multiplex PCR; TCRdb keeps in-frame clones, though not all of them. The table includes some 100,000 clones, more than 85% detected once. The material sequenced was peripheral blood, taken in the second trimester of pregnancy. These receptors all stem from a female donor with multiple sclerosis, enrolled in a pregnancy study.

The J gene is TRBJ2-7, the V gene TRBV19, with 7 bases fitting TRBD1. The V gene end was trimmed by 3 bases and the J gene end by 5 bases; junction bases not matched to a gene: 4. Germline lookup yields CDR1 LNHDA and CDR2 SQIVND (reference sequence). This CDR3 has 13 amino acids. CDR3 sequence reads: CASSIYTGDEQYF. CDR3 bases: TGTGCCAGTAGTATCTATACAGGGGACGAGCAGTACTTC.

This chain connects TRBV7-6 to TRBJ2-1, with 8 bases matching TRBD2. CDR3 size: 14 residues. Germline V gene data show CDR1 as SGHVS and CDR2 as FNYEAQ. With 1 base clipped from V and 8 bases from J, the junction kept 4 bases outside the gene matches. The CDR3 DNA follows: TGTGCCAGCAGCTTAGTATTCGGGGGGGATGAGCAGTTCTTC. The encoded protein is CASSLVFGGDEQFF.

The CDR3 reads CASSQGQGGHEQYF. DNA of the CDR3: TGCGCCAGCAGCCAAGGACAGGGGGGCCACGAGCAGTACTTC. The chain is built from TRBV4-1 and TRBJ2-7, with 9 bases matching TRBD1. The CDR3 contains 14 residues. With V trimmed by 1 base and J by 5 bases, 3 bases remained unmatched. Per the germline V gene, CDR1 is MGHRA and CDR2 is YSYEKL.

This chain uses TRBV19 with TRBJ1-1; TRBD1 agrees at 9 bases. CDR1 and CDR2 (germline): LNHDA, SQIVND (reference sequence). This CDR3 spans 13 amino acids. J lost 4 bases, V lost 4 bases, and 1 base had no gene match. The CDR3 DNA follows: TGTGCCAGTAGTAGGGACAGGGCCACTGAAGCTTTCTTT. Its translation is CASSRDRATEAFF.

This sequence joins TRBV2 and TRBJ2-1; a weak D match, TRBD2 (6 bases). The CDR3 has 14 amino acids. Germline V gene data show CDR1 as SNHLY and CDR2 as FYNNEI. V was trimmed by 6 bases and J by 3 bases, leaving 12 bases between them. The CDR3 coding sequence is TGTGCCAGCAGGCCCACGGGACTCTACAATGAGCAGTTCTTC. It encodes CASRPTGLYNEQFF.

The J gene is TRBJ2-7, the V gene TRBV19; 7 bases align to TRBD2. The J segment lost 3 bases and the V segment lost 5 bases, leaving 10 bases of the junction unmatched. Germline CDR1 reads LNHDA; CDR2 reads SQIVND (reference sequence). The CDR3 sequence is 15 residues long. The CDR3, as DNA: TGTGCCAGTAGTGCACCAGGACTAGTCCGCTACGAGCAGTACTTC. Translating gives CASSAPGLVRYEQYF.

This clone has just one count. This chain uses TRBV30 with TRBJ2-2; the match to TRBD2 covers 8 bases. V was pared by 0 bases and J by 4 bases, with 16 bases of the junction left unmatched. The CDR3 length is 19 residues. Per germline, CDR1 GTSNPN and CDR2 SVGIG (reference sequence). The CDR3 reads CAWSVLYRRREAVTGELFF. The CDR3 bases are TGTGCCTGGAGTGTCCTCTATAGGCGGCGGGAGGCCGTCACCGGGGAGCTGTTTTTT.

This clone was detected only once. V and J are TRBV7-9 and TRBJ1-2, with D uncertain. The CDR3 has 12 residues. Trimming cost V 9 bases and J 4 bases, with 12 bases left between them. Looked up from germline, CDR1 is SEHNR and CDR2 is FQNEAQ (reference sequence). The CDR3 reads CASAGAIYGYTF. CDR3 nucleotide sequence: TGTGCCAGTGCAGGCGCCATCTATGGCTACACCTTC.

The J gene is TRBJ2-7, the V gene TRBV28; 7 bases map to TRBD2. The CDR3 contains 14 residues. V shed 3 bases, J shed 4 bases, and the junction held 6 bases outside the gene matches. Germline assignment: CDR1 MDHEN and CDR2 SYDVKM. Here the CDR3 reads CASSLAGEGYEQYF. The DNA of the CDR3 is TGTGCCAGCAGTTTGGCGGGAGAGGGGTACGAGCAGTACTTC.

V usage is TRBV28 and J usage is TRBJ1-5, with 9 nucleotides matching TRBD1. Looked up from germline, CDR1 is MDHEN and CDR2 is SYDVKM. The CDR3 loop spans 15 amino acids. The junction had 6 bases not matched to a gene; V was cut back by 3 bases and J by 6 bases. CDR3 in DNA: TGTGCCAGCAGTTTCCGGGACAGGGAAGGTCAGCCCCAGCATTTT. This sequence encodes CASSFRDREGQPQHF.

The rearrangement uses TRBV19 and TRBJ1-5; tentatively, D is TRBD1 (6 bases). CDR3 length: 16 residues. CDR1 is LNHDA, CDR2 SQIVND, per germline (reference sequence). Trimming cost V 3 bases and J 3 bases, with 15 bases left between them. This CDR3 is CASSITVTGTNQPQHF. Here the CDR3 DNA reads TGTGCCAGTAGTATTACCGTTACAGGGACCAATCAGCCCCAGCATTTT.

V is TRBV10-3 and J is TRBJ2-3; D gene ambiguous. Germline V gene sequence: CDR1 ENHRY, CDR2 SYGVKD. The V gene lost 8 bases and the J gene lost 0 bases, with 6 bases spanning the gap. There are 12 residues in the CDR3. CDR3 loop: CAIGRSTDTQYF. For the CDR3, the DNA is TGTGCCATCGGGCGTAGCACAGATACGCAGTATTTT.

This clone occurred once. This chain uses TRBV5-6 with TRBJ1-5; D possibly corresponds to TRBD1 (6 bases). CDR1 and CDR2 (germline): SGHDT, YYEEEE. V lost 0 bases and J lost 5, with 9 bases in between. The CDR3 covers 14 residues. CDR3 sequence reads: CASSLGAGDQPQHF. The CDR3 coding sequence is TGTGCCAGCAGCTTGGGAGCAGGGGATCAGCCCCAGCATTTT.

This clone occurred a few times. This sequence joins TRBV7-9 and TRBJ2-2; 9 nucleotides agree with TRBD2. The CDR3 is made up of 16 amino acids. CDR1 SEHNR and CDR2 FQNEAQ come from the germline V gene (reference sequence). The junction had 5 bases not matched to a gene; V was cut back by 1 base and J by 5 bases. The CDR3 is CASSLGSGSYTGELFF. DNA for the CDR3: TGTGCCAGCAGCTTAGGTAGCGGGAGTTATACCGGGGAGCTGTTTTTT.

This clone came up once. This chain joins TRBV19 and TRBJ2-1, with TRBD2 matching 12 bases. J lost 2 bases, V lost 5 bases, and 4 bases had no gene match. The CDR3 extends over 16 amino acids. The germline V gene has CDR1 LNHDA and CDR2 SQIVND (reference sequence). The CDR3 here is CASSPLAGGTYNEQFF. CDR3 nucleotide sequence: TGTGCCAGTAGTCCGCTAGCGGGAGGGACCTACAATGAGCAGTTCTTC.

The rearrangement links TRBV11-1 to TRBJ2-5; tentative D call: TRBD1 (5 bases). Germline assignment: CDR1 SGHAT and CDR2 FQDESV (reference sequence). The CDR3 loop spans 17 amino acids. V dropped 6 bases and J dropped 3 bases, with 23 bases sitting between them. The CDR3 spells CASSYQVPGPNEETQYF. CDR3 bases: TGTGCCAGCAGTTATCAGGTCCCAGGGCCCAACGAAGAGACCCAGTACTTC.

V and J are TRBV29-1 and TRBJ1-5; no reliable D call. CDR3 length: 15 amino acids. Trimming pared 5 bases from V and 0 bases from J, leaving 14 bases between. Germline-derived CDR1 and CDR2 are SQVTM and ANQGSEA. CDR3 loop: CSVILSSDSNQPQHF. CDR3 coding DNA: TGCAGCGTTATATTATCCAGTGATAGCAATCAGCCCCAGCATTTT.

Notes on this clone: Within the sample, other DNA sequences also encode this same CDR3. V usage is TRBV28 and J usage is TRBJ2-3; 7 nucleotides match TRBD1. The CDR3 extends over 15 amino acids. Trimming removed 2 bases from V and 2 bases from J; junction bases left unmatched: 4. Per germline, CDR1 MDHEN and CDR2 SYDVKM. For the CDR3, the DNA is TGTGCCAGCAGTTTACTGGGACAGTCCACAGATACGCAGTATTTT. It yields the protein CASSLLGQSTDTQYF.

The V and J genes are TRBV27 and TRBJ2-4; tentative D call: TRBD1 (5 bases). The CDR3 runs to 12 residues. CDR1 is MNHEY and CDR2 is SMNVEV in the germline V gene (reference sequence). V was shortened by 11 bases and J by 2 bases, with 10 bases between the two germline ends. CDR3 DNA: TGTGCCTCAGGGCGGTCCAAAAACATTCAGTACTTC. This encodes CASGRSKNIQYF.

The chain is built from TRBV28 and TRBJ1-1; 7 bases agree with TRBD1. V was pared by 5 bases and J by 11 bases, with 17 bases of the junction left unmatched. The CDR3 sequence is 15 residues long. The V gene's germline CDR1 is MDHEN and CDR2 SYDVKM. The CDR3 DNA is TGTGCCAGCAGTCTACGGGGGATAGGGGGCGTAGAGGCTTTCTTT. Translation gives CASSLRGIGGVEAFF.

This clone was seen only once. The chain recombines TRBV5-1 with TRBJ2-7; TRBD2 aligns across 7 bases. The length of the CDR3 is 14 residues. CDR1 SGHRS and CDR2 YFSETQ come from the germline V gene. The junction had 5 bases not matched to a gene; V was cut back by 2 bases and J by 3 bases. CDR3 DNA: TGCGCCAGCAGCTTTCGGGAGGATTACTACGAGCAGTACTTC. It codes for CASSFREDYYEQYF. Combining the CDR3 with reference TRBV5-1 and TRBJ2-7 gives the whole variable domain KAGVTQTPRYLIKTRGQQVTLSCSPISGHRSVSWYQQTPGQGLQFLFEYFSETQRNKGNFPGRFSGRQFSNSRSEMNVSTLELGDSALYLCASSFREDYYEQYFGPGTRLTVT.

For the CDR3, the DNA is TGTGCCAGCAGTTTCCTAGCGGGAGGCGCTCAATACAATGAGCAGTTCTTC. This encodes CASSFLAGGAQYNEQFF. The chain joins TRBV27 to TRBJ2-1; 11 bases are shared with TRBD2. This CDR3 spans 17 amino acids. Germline V lookup: CDR1 MNHEY, CDR2 SMNVEV (reference sequence). V lost 3 bases, J lost 4 bases, and 8 bases stayed unmatched.

This clone appeared a single time. The chain carries TRBV6-5 and TRBJ2-7, with 7 bases identical to TRBD2. The germline V gene has CDR1 MNHEY and CDR2 SVGAGI. The CDR3 is 14 residues long. The V gene end was trimmed by 4 bases and the J gene end by 6 bases; junction bases not matched to a gene: 9. CDR3 bases: TGTGCCAGCAGTTTGAGACTAAGGGAGGGCGAGCAGTACTTC. This sequence encodes CASSLRLREGEQYF.